These 21 T cell receptor beta chains originate from one sample sequenced in a study of PD-1 blockade in classical Hodgkin lymphoma. Documented time point: newly diagnosed, previously untreated cHL patient sample. CD4+ T cells were purified from thawed PBMCs by magnetic negative selection. The repertoire was sequenced with immunoSEQ multiplex PCR; TCRdb's copy has only in-frame clones and lacks some. This repertoire shows 20,000 to 25,000 clones, 85% to 90% found once; its top ten account for 0.25%. Sequences were obtained from CD4+ T cells from blood. The receptors derive from a human donor with classical Hodgkin lymphoma.

The gene calls are TRBV5-6 and TRBJ1-2; 10 bases agree with TRBD1. Germline values: CDR1 SGHDT, CDR2 YYEEEE. V shed 4 bases, J shed 5 bases, and the junction held 14 bases outside the gene matches. The CDR3 loop spans 17 amino acids. The CDR3 loop reads CASSTSRDRGRVYGYTF. CDR3 coding DNA: TGTGCCAGCAGCACGTCCCGGGACAGGGGTCGCGTTTATGGCTACACCTTC.

The CDR3 protein is CASSPPGRGADTEAFF. CDR3 in DNA: TGTGCCAGCTCACCACCGGGGCGGGGGGCCGACACTGAAGCTTTCTTT. The chain has TRBV18 and TRBJ1-1; D may be TRBD1 (6 bases). V was cut by 0 bases and J by 3 bases, with 14 bases left in between. The CDR3 sequence is 16 residues long. Looked up from germline, CDR1 is KGHSH and CDR2 is LQKENI.

V and J are TRBV7-2 and TRBJ1-5; the D gene is possibly TRBD1 (5 bases). The CDR3 spans 16 residues. With 6 bases removed from V and 3 bases from J, the gap between germline ends came to 18 bases. The V gene's germline CDR1 is SGHTA and CDR2 FQGNSA. As DNA, the CDR3 is TGTGCCAGCAGTCTAGTCGGGGGGAACAACAATCAGCCCCAGCATTTT. This sequence encodes CASSLVGGNNNQPQHF.

This clone was counted a few times. The chain uses TRBV7-9 and TRBJ1-1, with a possible D match to TRBD1 (5 bases). Germline V gives CDR1 SEHNR, CDR2 FQNEAQ (reference sequence). The CDR3 has 13 amino acids. Trimming left V 8 bases short and J 4 bases short, with 14 bases between. The CDR3 nucleotides are TGTGCCAGCGGGCTCGAGGGGCGCACTGAAGCTTTCTTT. Protein sequence: CASGLEGRTEAFF.

V is TRBV28 and J is TRBJ2-3; D unresolved. CDR3 length: 14 residues. Germline V gene sequence: CDR1 MDHEN, CDR2 SYDVKM. Trimming took 3 bases from V and 2 from J, leaving 9 bases between them. CDR3 coding DNA: TGTGCCAGCAGTTTGGGAACAATCACAGATACGCAGTATTTT. Protein sequence: CASSLGTITDTQYF.

The chain employs TRBV6-1 and TRBJ1-4; 9 nucleotides match TRBD1. With 6 bases clipped from V and 7 bases from J, the junction kept 0 bases outside the gene matches. The germline gives CDR1 MNHNS, CDR2 SASEGT. The CDR3 is 12 amino acids. CDR3 nucleotides: TGTGCCAGCAGGACAGGGGGTGAAAAACTGTTTTTT. This encodes CASRTGGEKLFF.

V usage is TRBV6-5 and J usage is TRBJ2-4; 8 positions agree with TRBD2. The V segment lost 6 bases and the J segment 8 bases; nucleotides outside the gene matches: 9. Per the germline V gene, CDR1 is MNHEY and CDR2 is SVGAGI. This CDR3 comprises 14 residues. Written as DNA, the CDR3 is TGTGCCAGCAGCCCCGGGGGGGTCAGGCACATTCAGTACTTC. It codes for CASSPGGVRHIQYF.

This chain uses TRBV11-2 with TRBJ2-2, with D perhaps TRBD1 (5 bases). Trimming removed 7 bases at V and 2 bases at J, with 11 bases between. This CDR3 region has 14 residues. Germline values: CDR1 SGHAT, CDR2 FQNNGV. CDR3 bases: TGTGCCAGCACCCCGCAGGGTAACACCGGGGAGCTGTTTTTT. Protein: CASTPQGNTGELFF.

The chain is built from TRBV5-1 and TRBJ1-1; D not certain. The CDR3 has 14 amino acids. The germline V gene has CDR1 SGHRS and CDR2 YFSETQ. The V end was cut by 4 bases, the J end by 4 bases, with 14 bases between. CDR3 loop: CASSLGPFTTEAFF. The CDR3 DNA follows: TGCGCCAGCAGCCTAGGACCGTTTACCACTGAAGCTTTCTTT.

The chain couples TRBV5-4 to TRBJ2-2; TRBD1 is a possible D gene (6 bases). V was trimmed by 6 bases and J by 7 bases, leaving 16 bases between them. Per germline, CDR1 SGHNT and CDR2 YYREEE (reference sequence). The CDR3 runs 14 residues. The CDR3 DNA reads as TGTGCCAGCACCCGGGGACCAGGGGACGGGGAGCTGTTTTTT. Protein product: CASTRGPGDGELFF.

CDR3 region: CASSPMYQETQYF. The CDR3 nucleotides are TGTGCCAGCTCTCCCATGTACCAAGAGACCCAGTACTTC. This rearrangement joins TRBV6-1 to TRBJ2-5; D remains ambiguous. V lost 8 bases, J lost 0 bases, and 10 bases lay in between. In germline, CDR1 is MNHNS, CDR2 SASEGT. This CDR3 spans 13 amino acids.

The chain joins TRBV7-9 to TRBJ1-4, with D possibly being TRBD1 (6 bases). Germline V gene sequence: CDR1 SEHNR, CDR2 FQNEAQ (reference sequence). CDR3 length: 17 amino acids. The V gene lost 1 base and the J gene lost 4 bases, with 16 bases spanning the gap. The CDR3 region has the DNA TGTGCCAGCAGCTTAGGGCAGGGGTCGAGTGGTAATGAAAAACTGTTTTTT. Translating it yields CASSLGQGSSGNEKLFF.

The chain combines TRBV7-9 with TRBJ2-6; tentative D call: TRBD1 (8 bases). The germline gives CDR1 SEHNR, CDR2 FQNEAQ (reference sequence). The CDR3 has 17 amino acids. V was cut by 3 bases and J by 2 bases, with 14 bases left in between. CDR3 nucleotides: TGTGCCAGCAGCTTGTGGACAGGGACTACTGGGGCCAACGTCCTGACTTTC. It is translated as CASSLWTGTTGANVLTF.

The genes are TRBV6-1 and TRBJ2-1; TRBD2 is a possible D gene (5 bases). CDR1 is MNHNS, CDR2 SASEGT, per germline. V shed 5 bases and J shed 6 bases, with 14 bases lying between them. The CDR3 covers 14 residues. CDR3 protein: CASSLGSRANEQFF. The CDR3 DNA reads as TGTGCCAGCAGTCTGGGTTCGCGGGCCAATGAGCAGTTCTTC.

The table lists this clone with a count of one. A junction end diverges from the germline sequence, so it may reflect a read error. The chain recombines TRBV7-2 with TRBJ2-3; D not resolved. CDR1 is SGHTA and CDR2 is FQGNSA in the germline V gene. This CDR3 has 13 amino acids. The CDR3 sequence is CASSLARSDTQYF. In nucleotides, the CDR3 is TGTGCCAGCAGTTTAGCTCGATCAGATACGCAGTATTTT.

This chain joins TRBV11-2 and TRBJ2-5; 7 bases are shared with TRBD1. Germline lookup yields CDR1 SGHAT and CDR2 FQNNGV. CDR3 length: 14 amino acids. J lost 4 bases, V lost 2 bases, and 4 bases had no gene match. The CDR3 DNA is TGTGCCAGCAGCTTATCCGGGACAGCAGAGACCCAGTACTTC. It is translated as CASSLSGTAETQYF.

The chain carries TRBV29-1 and TRBJ1-5; D possibly corresponds to TRBD1 (5 bases). Germline V gene data show CDR1 as SQVTM and CDR2 as ANQGSEA. The CDR3 loop spans 14 amino acids. The V end was cut by 6 bases, the J end by 0 bases, with 12 bases between. CDR3 sequence reads: CSVAGTDSNQPQHF. The DNA of the CDR3 is TGCAGCGTAGCCGGGACGGATAGCAATCAGCCCCAGCATTTT.

This chain connects TRBV7-9 to TRBJ1-2, with 7 bases aligning to TRBD1. The CDR3 runs to 13 residues. The ends lost 5 bases at V and 4 bases at J; junction bases unmatched: 4. CDR1 is SEHNR and CDR2 is FQNEAQ in the germline V gene (reference sequence). The CDR3 protein is CASSVRGSYGYTF. CDR3 DNA sequence: TGTGCCAGCAGCGTCAGGGGGTCCTATGGCTACACCTTC.

V usage is TRBV2 and J usage is TRBJ2-3; D uncertain. Trimming took off 5 bases at V and 5 bases at J, with 11 bases between the two ends. This CDR3 has 13 amino acids. CDR1 is SNHLY and CDR2 is FYNNEI in the germline V gene. The DNA of the CDR3 is TGTGCCAGCAGTTCCGATATATTAGATACGCAGTATTTT. Protein product: CASSSDILDTQYF.

The chain carries TRBV5-3 and TRBJ1-5, with unresolved D. TRBV5-3 qualifies as an ORF whose function is uncertain. With 4 bases removed from V and 2 bases from J, the gap between germline ends came to 16 bases. This CDR3 spans 16 amino acids. The CDR3 spells CARSIPDNGRNQPQHF. In nucleotides, the CDR3 is TGTGCCAGAAGCATACCTGACAACGGTCGCAATCAGCCCCAGCATTTT.

This rearrangement joins TRBV10-3 to TRBJ2-4; no definite D call. The CDR3 consists of 16 residues. CDR1 and CDR2 from the germline V gene are ENHRY and SYGVKD. Trimming removed 3 bases at V and 1 base at J, with 13 bases between. CDR3 DNA sequence: TGTGCCATCAGTGATCCTATCGGGTCGGCCAAAAACATTCAGTACTTC. It translates to CAISDPIGSAKNIQYF.